Shown below are 13 T cell receptor beta chains from a single sample sequenced in a study of T cell changes during pregnancy in multiple sclerosis. Some clones are missing from TCRdb's copy, which holds only in-frame ones; the method was immunoSEQ multiplex PCR. The data contain around 35,000 clones, 90% of them singletons. This specimen was CD8+ T cells from peripheral blood mononuclear cells, taken before pregnancy. These receptors all come from a female donor with multiple sclerosis, enrolled in a pregnancy study.

The CDR3 DNA sequence: TGTGCCAGCAGCCCGGCTCGTGGGGAGATTAACTATGGCTACACCTTC. Translating gives CASSPARGEINYGYTF. V usage is TRBV7-2 and J usage is TRBJ1-2; no firm D call. Trimming pared 5 bases from V and 1 base from J, leaving 17 bases between. Germline CDR1 and CDR2: SGHTA and FQGNSA. CDR3 size: 16 residues.

V gene TRBV18 combines with J gene TRBJ1-2; D gene ambiguous. V dropped 0 bases and J dropped 0 bases, with 11 bases sitting between them. Per germline, CDR1 KGHSH and CDR2 LQKENI. This CDR3 region has 16 residues. In nucleotides, the CDR3 is TGTGCCAGCTCACCACCGCCTAGGCCTGCTAACTATGGCTACACCTTC. This sequence encodes CASSPPPRPANYGYTF.

This clone occurred once. This chain joins TRBV19 and TRBJ2-2, with a tentative D call TRBD2 (5 bases). The V and J ends lost 9 bases and 2 bases respectively, with 19 bases between them. Germline V lookup: CDR1 LNHDA, CDR2 SQIVND (reference sequence). The CDR3 consists of 16 residues. Here the CDR3 reads CASRTHAPSNTGELFF. The CDR3 DNA follows: TGTGCCAGCCGGACTCACGCCCCATCAAACACCGGGGAGCTGTTTTTT.

CDR3 coding DNA: TGTGCCAGCAGTGAAGCCTGGGACAGATATAGCAATCAGCCCCAGCATTTT. Translating gives CASSEAWDRYSNQPQHF. The chain joins TRBV6-1 to TRBJ1-5, with TRBD1 identical over 7 bases. This CDR3 region has 17 residues. V trimming: 0 bases; J trimming: 0 bases; junction bases outside the gene matches: 5. Germline CDR1 and CDR2: MNHNS and SASEGT.

The genes are TRBV7-3 and TRBJ1-1; TRBD1 might be the D (5 bases). With 2 bases removed from V and 1 base from J, the gap between germline ends came to 11 bases. This CDR3 spans 15 amino acids. Germline lookup yields CDR1 SGHTA and CDR2 FQGTGA. CDR3 coding DNA: TGTGCCAGCAGCTTATCCATAGGGGCGAACACTGAAGCTTTCTTT. Protein product: CASSLSIGANTEAFF.

The genes are TRBV9 and TRBJ2-1; the D is unclear. Germline V CDR1 and CDR2: SGDLS, YYNGEE. CDR3 length equals 15 residues. With 0 bases removed from V and 2 bases from J, the gap between germline ends came to 9 bases. The CDR3 DNA reads TGTGCCAGCAGCGTAGCTGGCGGCACCTACAATGAGCAGTTCTTC. Translating it yields CASSVAGGTYNEQFF. The complete variable domain, with remaining parts taken from reference TRBV9 and TRBJ2-1, reads DSGVTQTPKHLITATGQRVTLRCSPRSGDLSVYWYQQSLDQGLQFLIQYYNGEERAKGNILERFSAQQFPDLHSELNLSSLELGDSALYFCASSVAGGTYNEQFFGPGTRLTVL.

The chain employs TRBV19 and TRBJ1-1, with TRBD1 matching 7 bases. This CDR3 spans 18 amino acids. Per the germline V gene, CDR1 is LNHDA and CDR2 is SQIVND (reference sequence). J gave up 0 bases and V 4 bases, and 14 bases lay outside the gene matches. The CDR3 DNA sequence: TGTGCCAGTAGTACCCCGACAGGGACCGGAATCATGAACACTGAAGCTTTCTTT. This gives the protein CASSTPTGTGIMNTEAFF.

The gene calls are TRBV10-3 and TRBJ2-1; 8 bases agree with TRBD2. From germline, CDR1 is ENHRY and CDR2 SYGVKD. The CDR3 totals 17 residues. The junction had 8 bases not matched to a gene; V was cut back by 4 bases and J by 0 bases. The CDR3 nucleotides read TGTGCCATCAGTGGCTGGACTAGCCCCTACTCCTACAATGAGCAGTTCTTC. This sequence encodes CAISGWTSPYSYNEQFF.

The J gene is TRBJ1-1, the V gene TRBV29-1, with 11 bases identical to TRBD1. CDR1 is SQVTM and CDR2 is ANQGSEA in the germline V gene. After removal of 7 bases from V and 4 bases from J, the junction contained 8 bases not matched to a gene. CDR3 length equals 14 residues. As DNA, the CDR3 is TGCAGCGCCCATCGCGGGACAGGGGGCACTGAAGCTTTCTTT. Its protein product is CSAHRGTGGTEAFF.

The rearrangement links TRBV4-3 to TRBJ2-7, with D maybe TRBD1 (6 bases). V lost 1 base to trimming and J lost 10 bases, with 14 bases between them. The CDR3 consists of 13 residues. From germline, CDR1 is LGHNA and CDR2 YSLEER. Here the CDR3 reads CASSQGQEGGQYF. The CDR3 region has the DNA TGCGCCAGCAGCCAAGGACAGGAAGGTGGCCAGTACTTC.

The table lists this clone with a count of one. The chain recombines TRBV10-3 with TRBJ2-7, with TRBD1 matching 8 bases. With 8 bases clipped from V and 2 bases from J, the junction kept 8 bases outside the gene matches. This CDR3 comprises 14 residues. Germline CDR1 and CDR2: ENHRY and SYGVKD. The CDR3 nucleotides are TGTGCCATCGCTGACAGGGGCACGGCCTACGAGCAGTACTTC. Amino acids: CAIADRGTAYEQYF.

The chain recombines TRBV15 with TRBJ2-5; TRBD1 might be the D (5 bases). The CDR3 has 17 amino acids. The germline gives CDR1 LNHNV, CDR2 YYDKDF (reference sequence). The V end was cut by 5 bases, the J end by 5 bases, with 24 bases between. CDR3 region: CATSSPTVGHRRETQYF. The CDR3, as DNA: TGTGCCACCAGCTCCCCTACGGTCGGACACCGAAGGGAGACCCAGTACTTC. The whole variable domain, filled in from reference TRBV15 and TRBJ2-5, reads DAMVIQNPRYQVTQFGKPVTLSCSQTLNHNVMYWYQQKSSQAPKLLFHYYDKDFNNEADTPDNFQSRRPNTSFCFLDIRSPGLGDTAMYLCATSSPTVGHRRETQYFGPGTRLLVL.

This clone was observed once. The DNA for the CDR3 is TGTGCCAGCTCGGTGCAGACAGCCTACGAGCAGTACTTC. Its protein is CASSVQTAYEQYF. This chain joins TRBV27 and TRBJ2-7; weak D call: TRBD1 (5 bases). The CDR3 has 13 amino acids. Germline loops: CDR1 MNHEY, CDR2 SMNVEV (reference sequence). Deletions cut 8 bases from V and 2 bases from J, with 13 bases between.